The T cell receptor beta chain described here comes from a study of blood T cell repertoires in COVID-19. Only in-frame clones appear in the TCRdb table, and some are missing; sequencing was by immunoSEQ multiplex PCR. The data show about 170,000 clones, with about four fifths seen just once and approximately 12% held by the top ten. There are 12 residues in the CDR3. Germline CDR1 is SQVTM and CDR2 is ANQGSEA. The V gene end was trimmed by 7 bases and the J gene end by 5 bases; junction bases not matched to a gene: 3. Across about two dozen US areas, participants ranged in age from roughly 18 to 95 years. Allocation to cohorts depended on clinical history reported by the participants.

The sequence came from a man in his forties or fifties who had recovered from COVID-19. The sample taken for sequencing was PBMCs or T cells enriched from blood (not recorded which). The rearrangement joins TRBV29-1 to TRBJ2-2, with TRBD1 identical over 8 bases. CDR3 DNA: TGCAGCGGTAGGACAGGGACCGGGGAGCTGTTTTTT. It is translated as CSGRTGTGELFF.